A single sample is the source of the 32 T cell receptor beta chains below, sequenced in a study of beta chain features in type 1 diabetes. The study reverse transcribed the entire isolated RNA, so it sequenced expressed TCRB transcripts. The method was immunoSEQ multiplex PCR; TCRdb's version includes in-frame clones alone and lacks a portion of them. Here the sample spans over 350,000 clones, around 16% being singletons. Sequencing input: naive CD4+ T cells from blood. These receptors all stem from a woman aged 18 to 35 in good health.

This clone was seen more than once but under ten times. The rearrangement uses TRBV9 and TRBJ2-1; D is possibly TRBD2 (6 bases). Germline V gene lookup returns CDR1 SGDLS and CDR2 YYNGEE. The CDR3 totals 12 residues. The V end lost 0 bases, the J end lost 11 bases, and 9 bases lay between the germline ends. CDR3 sequence: CASSVGGTQQFF. For the CDR3, the DNA is TGTGCCAGCAGCGTAGGCGGGACCCAGCAGTTCTTC.

In its sample, this clone was seen a few times. The rearrangement joins TRBV5-1 to TRBJ2-2; weak D call: TRBD1 (5 bases). Germline lookup yields CDR1 SGHRS and CDR2 YFSETQ. Trimming cost V 1 base and J 3 bases, with 7 bases left between them. The CDR3 sequence is 14 residues long. CDR3 nucleotide sequence: TGCGCCAGCAGCTTGAGGGGTCACACCGGGGAGCTGTTTTTT. Protein: CASSLRGHTGELFF. The full variable domain, in which reference TRBV5-1 and TRBJ2-2 provide the parts outside the CDR3, is KAGVTQTPRYLIKTRGQQVTLSCSPISGHRSVSWYQQTPGQGLQFLFEYFSETQRNKGNFPGRFSGRQFSNSRSEMNVSTLELGDSALYLCASSLRGHTGELFFGEGSRLTVL.

This sequence joins TRBV9 and TRBJ2-1, with 14 nucleotides matching TRBD2. Germline assignment: CDR1 SGDLS and CDR2 YYNGEE. The J segment lost 7 bases and the V segment lost 4 bases, leaving 7 bases of the junction unmatched. This CDR3 contains 16 residues. The CDR3 DNA sequence: TGTGCCAGCAGCCCCGGGACTAGCGGGAGAAGTAATGAGCAGTTCTTC. Protein product: CASSPGTSGRSNEQFF.

This clone was seen a handful of times. The rearrangement joins TRBV9 to TRBJ2-2; the match to TRBD1 covers 7 bases. J lost 7 bases, V lost 2 bases, and 8 bases had no gene match. Germline V gene lookup returns CDR1 SGDLS and CDR2 YYNGEE. The CDR3 totals 15 residues. The CDR3 region is CASSVNTGVGGELFF. The CDR3 nucleotides are TGTGCCAGCAGCGTTAATACAGGGGTGGGCGGGGAGCTGTTTTTT.

The J gene is TRBJ1-2, the V gene TRBV23-1; 7 nucleotides align to TRBD1. TRBV23-1 is an ORF, and what it does is uncertain. The CDR3 contains 13 residues. Germline trimming cut 3 bases from V and 4 bases from J; bases unmatched to any gene: 2. The CDR3 here is CASSHTGVYGYTF. CDR3 nucleotide sequence: TGCGCCAGCAGTCATACAGGGGTCTATGGCTACACCTTC.

This chain links TRBV27 with TRBJ1-1; TRBD1 matches 8 bases. The CDR3 totals 15 residues. CDR1 and CDR2 from the germline V gene are MNHEY and SMNVEV (reference sequence). V was pared by 5 bases and J by 1 base, with 6 bases of the junction left unmatched. CDR3 coding DNA: TGTGCCAGCAGTCCTCGGACAGGGCGGAACACTGAAGCTTTCTTT. It translates to CASSPRTGRNTEAFF.

The rearrangement joins TRBV14 to TRBJ2-2, with 12 bases identical to TRBD2. This CDR3 region has 15 residues. With 4 bases clipped from V and 5 bases from J, the junction kept 2 bases outside the gene matches. Germline V gives CDR1 SGHDN, CDR2 FVKESK. The CDR3 reads CASSLLAGGTGELFF. CDR3 nucleotide sequence: TGTGCCAGCAGCCTACTAGCGGGAGGAACCGGGGAGCTGTTTTTT.

CDR3 residues: CAWSVRMRQPQHF. CDR3 sequence (DNA): TGTGCCTGGAGTGTACGAATGCGTCAGCCCCAGCATTTT. J is TRBJ1-5 and V is TRBV30; D is ambiguous. CDR1 GTSNPN and CDR2 SVGIG come from the germline V gene (reference sequence). V was trimmed by 0 bases and J by 6 bases, leaving 9 bases between them. The CDR3 extends over 13 amino acids.

J is TRBJ2-1 and V is TRBV9, with D maybe TRBD1 (6 bases). The CDR3 contains 15 residues. Germline assignment: CDR1 SGDLS and CDR2 YYNGEE. Trimming removed 0 bases at V and 4 bases at J, with 11 bases between. CDR3 DNA: TGTGCCAGCAGCGTAGAGGGGACACAATACAATGAGCAGTTCTTC. This encodes CASSVEGTQYNEQFF. The complete variable domain, with remaining parts taken from reference TRBV9 and TRBJ2-1, reads DSGVTQTPKHLITATGQRVTLRCSPRSGDLSVYWYQQSLDQGLQFLIQYYNGEERAKGNILERFSAQQFPDLHSELNLSSLELGDSALYFCASSVEGTQYNEQFFGPGTRLTVL.

The chain carries TRBV29-1 and TRBJ1-3; D unclear. This CDR3 contains 14 residues. Germline V CDR1 and CDR2: SQVTM, ANQGSEA. The germline V and J ends were trimmed by 7 bases and 0 bases, with 13 bases remaining between them. The DNA for the CDR3 is TGCAGCGCTCAACCAGGTCACTCTGGAAACACCATATATTTT. As protein: CSAQPGHSGNTIYF.

This chain links TRBV15 with TRBJ2-7; 7 positions match TRBD1. CDR3 length: 13 residues. V shed 5 bases and J 3 bases; nucleotides not matched to a gene: 4. The germline gives CDR1 LNHNV, CDR2 YYDKDF (reference sequence). CDR3 sequence: CATSQQGNYEQYF. CDR3 in DNA: TGTGCCACCAGCCAACAGGGGAACTACGAGCAGTACTTC.

J is TRBJ1-1 and V is TRBV30; TRBD1 aligns across 7 bases. From germline, CDR1 is GTSNPN and CDR2 SVGIG (reference sequence). The CDR3 covers 14 residues. The junction had 7 bases not matched to a gene; V was cut back by 3 bases and J by 3 bases. Here the CDR3 reads CAWRALTGYTEAFF. In DNA, the CDR3 is TGTGCCTGGAGGGCCCTGACAGGGTACACTGAAGCTTTCTTT.

V is TRBV18 and J is TRBJ2-5, with 10 bases aligning to TRBD2. Germline trimming cut 5 bases from V and 1 base from J; bases unmatched to any gene: 1. The CDR3 consists of 14 residues. CDR1 and CDR2 from the germline V gene are KGHSH and LQKENI. CDR3 amino acids: CASSRTSGQETQYF. CDR3 bases: TGTGCCAGCTCAAGGACTAGCGGCCAAGAGACCCAGTACTTC.

The V and J genes are TRBV9 and TRBJ2-3, with 11 bases lining up with TRBD1. V shed 9 bases, J shed 4 bases, and the junction held 4 bases outside the gene matches. The CDR3 is made up of 13 amino acids. Per the germline V gene, CDR1 is SGDLS and CDR2 is YYNGEE. The CDR3 DNA follows: TGTGCCACCGGGGGACAGGGGGCAGATACGCAGTATTTT. It is translated as CATGGQGADTQYF.

The chain joins TRBV5-1 to TRBJ2-3, with 8 bases lining up with TRBD1. Germline CDR1 SGHRS, CDR2 YFSETQ. This CDR3 has 14 amino acids. The trim removed 7 bases at V and 3 bases at J, leaving 7 bases unmatched. Here the CDR3 DNA reads TGCGCCAGCTATCCGGGACAGGAGACAGATACGCAGTATTTT. This translates into CASYPGQETDTQYF. Using reference TRBV5-1 and TRBJ2-3 for the parts outside the CDR3, the full variable domain is KAGVTQTPRYLIKTRGQQVTLSCSPISGHRSVSWYQQTPGQGLQFLFEYFSETQRNKGNFPGRFSGRQFSNSRSEMNVSTLELGDSALYLCASYPGQETDTQYFGPGTRLTVL.

V gene TRBV30 combines with J gene TRBJ1-2; unclear D gene. V was trimmed by 1 base and J by 3 bases, leaving 9 bases between them. This CDR3 contains 13 residues. Germline V CDR1 and CDR2: GTSNPN, SVGIG (reference sequence). The CDR3 region has the DNA TGTGCCTGGAGTGGAGGAGTATACTATGGCTACACCTTC. Its translation: CAWSGGVYYGYTF.

The gene calls are TRBV19 and TRBJ2-4; 7 nucleotides match TRBD2. Germline V lookup: CDR1 LNHDA, CDR2 SQIVND (reference sequence). CDR3 size: 15 residues. V dropped 8 bases and J dropped 0; count of bases not matched to a gene: 7. CDR3 sequence reads: CASGSSGLAKNIQYF. CDR3 DNA: TGTGCCAGTGGATCTAGCGGCCTAGCCAAAAACATTCAGTACTTC.

The table lists this clone with a few counts. This chain uses TRBV11-2 with TRBJ2-2, with a tentative D call TRBD1 (5 bases). Between the trimmed V and J ends, which lost 0 bases and 5 bases, there was a span of 7 bases. The germline gives CDR1 SGHAT, CDR2 FQNNGV. The CDR3 sequence is 14 residues long. CDR3 in DNA: TGTGCCAGCAGCTTAGACAGGGCTACCGGGGAGCTGTTTTTT. This sequence encodes CASSLDRATGELFF.

This clone has more than one count but fewer than ten. This chain connects TRBV20-1 to TRBJ1-1, with D unclear. The CDR3 is 11 residues long. V was pared by 6 bases and J by 10 bases, with 15 bases between. Per the germline V gene, CDR1 is DFQATT and CDR2 is SNEGSKA (reference sequence). The CDR3 here is CSAYGRDAAFF. The CDR3 DNA reads as TGCAGTGCCTATGGTCGCGATGCAGCTTTCTTT.

This clone has more than one count but fewer than ten. The chain carries TRBV29-1 and TRBJ2-2; possible D gene TRBD2, 6 bases. Per the germline V gene, CDR1 is SQVTM and CDR2 is ANQGSEA. This CDR3 spans 12 amino acids. Trimming cost V 6 bases and J 1 base, with 6 bases left between them. The CDR3, as DNA: TGCAGCGTGGGACTGAACACCGGGGAGCTGTTTTTT. The encoded protein is CSVGLNTGELFF.

This clone turned up a few times. The rearrangement uses TRBV7-9 and TRBJ1-5; the D gene is possibly TRBD1 (5 bases). V was cut by 1 base and J by 7 bases, with 14 bases left in between. Germline lookup yields CDR1 SEHNR and CDR2 FQNEAQ (reference sequence). The CDR3 has 15 residues. CDR3 DNA sequence: TGTGCCAGCAGCTTAGGGGCTCAGGGCTACCAGCCCCAGCATTTT. Encoded protein: CASSLGAQGYQPQHF.

The table lists this clone with a few counts. The V gene is TRBV25-1, the J gene TRBJ2-5; a possible D gene is TRBD2 (7 bases). In germline, CDR1 is MGHDK, CDR2 SYGVNS. V shed 9 bases and J shed 5 bases, with 13 bases lying between them. CDR3 length: 12 amino acids. CDR3 bases: TGTGCCAGGAGGGAGGGGGAGGAGACCCAGTACTTC. Translation: CARREGEETQYF.

This chain uses TRBV27 with TRBJ2-7; D perhaps matches TRBD1 (6 bases). From germline, CDR1 is MNHEY and CDR2 SMNVEV (reference sequence). Trimming shortened V by 5 bases and J by 3 bases, and 11 bases separated the two germline ends. CDR3 length: 13 amino acids. The CDR3 nucleotides read TGTGCCAGCAGTCGAGGGACATACTACGAGCAGTACTTC. Translation: CASSRGTYYEQYF.

The V call is TRBV28, the J call TRBJ1-2; D gene unclear. Germline values: CDR1 MDHEN, CDR2 SYDVKM. The CDR3 is made up of 12 amino acids. Trimming left V 1 base short and J 8 bases short, with 8 bases between. This CDR3 is CASSLSLRGYTF. CDR3 DNA sequence: TGTGCCAGCAGTTTATCCCTCAGGGGCTACACCTTC.

This chain connects TRBV5-6 to TRBJ2-5, with D possibly being TRBD2 (6 bases). This CDR3 contains 16 residues. V was trimmed by 6 bases and J by 4 bases, leaving 22 bases between them. Looked up from germline, CDR1 is SGHDT and CDR2 is YYEEEE. CDR3 protein: CASKLGGSGVVETQYF. CDR3 DNA sequence: TGTGCCAGCAAGCTGGGAGGTTCTGGGGTGGTAGAGACCCAGTACTTC.

This clone has only a few counts. The rearrangement links TRBV7-2 to TRBJ2-2; weak D call: TRBD2 (5 bases). Germline V gene data show CDR1 as SGHTA and CDR2 as FQGNSA. CDR3 length: 15 amino acids. V dropped 2 bases and J dropped 6 bases, with 13 bases sitting between them. CDR3 sequence: CASSLLARSSGELFF. DNA of the CDR3: TGTGCCAGCAGCTTACTAGCCCGTTCCTCCGGGGAGCTGTTTTTT.

The chain couples TRBV5-1 to TRBJ1-1, with 7 nucleotides matching TRBD1. The CDR3 loop spans 14 amino acids. The germline V gene encodes CDR1 SGHRS and CDR2 YFSETQ. V dropped 4 bases and J dropped 0; count of bases not matched to a gene: 3. The CDR3 sequence is CASSRQGLNTEAFF. The CDR3 nucleotides read TGCGCCAGCAGCCGACAGGGATTGAACACTGAAGCTTTCTTT.

In its sample, this clone was seen a few times. This chain joins TRBV5-4 and TRBJ2-7, with a possible D match to TRBD1 (5 bases). Trimming removed 6 bases from V and 3 bases from J, with 16 bases in between. This CDR3 is 14 amino acids long. Germline V gene data show CDR1 as SGHNT and CDR2 as YYREEE (reference sequence). CDR3 amino acids: CASTQGAADYEQYF. The CDR3, as DNA: TGTGCCAGCACCCAAGGGGCTGCAGACTACGAGCAGTACTTC.

This clone was picked up a small number of times. The chain links TRBV19 to TRBJ2-1; 9 bases agree with TRBD2. The CDR3 has 17 residues. The V and J ends lost 3 bases and 10 bases, in that order; junction bases with no gene match: 16. Germline V gives CDR1 LNHDA, CDR2 SQIVND (reference sequence). CDR3 in DNA: TGTGCCAGTAGTATCTCCTTACTAGGGGGAGGGACTAGCGAGCAGTTCTTC. It translates to CASSISLLGGGTSEQFF. Full variable domain (remainder filled in from reference TRBV19 and TRBJ2-1): DGGITQSPKYLFRKEGQNVTLSCEQNLNHDAMYWYRQDPGQGLRLIYYSQIVNDFQKGDIAEGYSVSREKKESFPLTVTSAQKNPTAFYLCASSISLLGGGTSEQFFGPGTRLTVL.

This clone came up a few times. The rearrangement uses TRBV28 and TRBJ1-4; 9 bases map to TRBD1. The CDR3 has 15 amino acids. The germline gives CDR1 MDHEN, CDR2 SYDVKM. The J segment lost 8 bases and the V segment lost 5 bases, leaving 9 bases of the junction unmatched. The CDR3 coding sequence is TGTGCCAGCAGTAAAACCGGGACAGGGAGGGAAAAACTGTTTTTT. Residues: CASSKTGTGREKLFF.

This clone turned up a few times. The V and J genes are TRBV6-6 and TRBJ1-2; 7 bases match TRBD1. Germline V gene lookup returns CDR1 MNHNY and CDR2 SVGAGI (reference sequence). Trimming took 6 bases from V and 8 from J; bases not matched to a gene: 9. This CDR3 region has 13 residues. CDR3 amino acids: CASSLTGMEGYTF. The CDR3, as DNA: TGTGCCAGCAGCCTGACAGGGATGGAAGGCTACACCTTC.

The chain employs TRBV6-1 and TRBJ2-5, with 8 bases fitting TRBD1. Germline V gene data show CDR1 as MNHNS and CDR2 as SASEGT. With 6 bases clipped from V and 4 bases from J, the junction kept 4 bases outside the gene matches. The CDR3 loop spans 13 amino acids. The CDR3 bases are TGTGCCAGCAGAGGGACAGGCGGAGAGACCCAGTACTTC. The encoded protein is CASRGTGGETQYF.